Many counts were recorded for the clone carrying this T cell receptor (beta chain). The antigen is undetermined. The source of the sample is a study of T cells in Graves' hyperthyroidism and ophthalmopathy. Points from the study as a whole: Peripheral blood also featured most of the thyroid clonotypes expanded above 0.001.

TCR beta CDR3 region amplification was performed from RNA transcripts. When the TCR CDR3 underwent first-round RT-PCR, the HTBI primer set was used. One entry per CDR3 protein results from TCRdb running MiXCR on the multiplex PCR reads. The table includes around 760,000 distinct CDR3 sequences, about a third detected once. The CDR3 contains 15 residues. Germline lookup yields CDR1 SGHTA and CDR2 FQGNSA. The V gene end was trimmed by 4 bases and the J gene end by 6 bases; junction bases not matched to a gene: 8. The chain is built from TRBV7-2 and TRBJ2-7, with 11 bases identical to TRBD2. The clonotype was recovered from a woman between 35 and 50 years old with Graves' hyperthyroidism. Specimen: blood. CDR3 sequence reads: CASSSVAGGPGEQYF. In DNA form, the CDR3 reads TGTGCCAGCAGCTCCGTAGCGGGAGGGCCTGGCGAGCAGTACTTC.